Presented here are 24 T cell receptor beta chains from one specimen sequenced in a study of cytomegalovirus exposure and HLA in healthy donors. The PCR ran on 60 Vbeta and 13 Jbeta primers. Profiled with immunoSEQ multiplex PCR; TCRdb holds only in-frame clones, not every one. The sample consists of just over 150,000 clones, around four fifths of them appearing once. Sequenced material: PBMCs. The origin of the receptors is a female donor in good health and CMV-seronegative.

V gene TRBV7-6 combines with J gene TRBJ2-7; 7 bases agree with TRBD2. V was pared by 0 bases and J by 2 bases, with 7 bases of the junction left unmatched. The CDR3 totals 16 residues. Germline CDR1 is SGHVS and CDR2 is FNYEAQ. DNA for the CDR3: TGTGCCAGCAGCTTAGCGCGAAGCGGGATAACCTACGAGCAGTACTTC. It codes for CASSLARSGITYEQYF.

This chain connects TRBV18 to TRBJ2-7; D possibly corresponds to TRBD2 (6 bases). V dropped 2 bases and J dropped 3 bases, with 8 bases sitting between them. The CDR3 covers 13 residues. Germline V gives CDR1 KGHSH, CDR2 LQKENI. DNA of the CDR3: TGTGCCAGCTCACCAGGAGGGTACTACGAGCAGTACTTC. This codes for CASSPGGYYEQYF.

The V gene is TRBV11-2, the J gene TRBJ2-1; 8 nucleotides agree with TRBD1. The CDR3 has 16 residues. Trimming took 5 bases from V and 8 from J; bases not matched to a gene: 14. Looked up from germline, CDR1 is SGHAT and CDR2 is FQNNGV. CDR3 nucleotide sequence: TGTGCCAGCAGCCCTGGACAGGGTCTAGTTCGGGATGAGCAGTTCTTC. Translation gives CASSPGQGLVRDEQFF.

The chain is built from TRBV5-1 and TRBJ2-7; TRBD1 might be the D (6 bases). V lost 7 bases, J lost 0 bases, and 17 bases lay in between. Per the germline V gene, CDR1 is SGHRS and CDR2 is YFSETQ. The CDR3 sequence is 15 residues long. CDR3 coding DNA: TGCGCCAGCTCCAACCGGGACACTCTCTCCTACGAGCAGTACTTC. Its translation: CASSNRDTLSYEQYF.

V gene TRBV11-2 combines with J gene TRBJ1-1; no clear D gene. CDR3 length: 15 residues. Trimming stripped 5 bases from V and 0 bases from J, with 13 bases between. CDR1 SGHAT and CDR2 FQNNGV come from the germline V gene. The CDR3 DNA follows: TGTGCCAGCAGCCCCCGCCTCGGGATGAACACTGAAGCTTTCTTT. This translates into CASSPRLGMNTEAFF.

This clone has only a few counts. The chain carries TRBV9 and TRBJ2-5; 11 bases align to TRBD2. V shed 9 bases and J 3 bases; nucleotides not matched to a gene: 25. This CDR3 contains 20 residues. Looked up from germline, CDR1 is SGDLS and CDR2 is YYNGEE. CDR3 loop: CANPAHSRLAGRMREETQYF. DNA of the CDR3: TGTGCCAACCCGGCACACTCGAGACTAGCGGGACGGATGCGCGAAGAGACCCAGTACTTC.

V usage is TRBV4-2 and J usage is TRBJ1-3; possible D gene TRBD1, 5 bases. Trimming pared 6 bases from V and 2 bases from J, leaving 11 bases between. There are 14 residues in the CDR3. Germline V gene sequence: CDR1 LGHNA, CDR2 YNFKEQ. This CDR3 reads CASSLQGTGNTIYF. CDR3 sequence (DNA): TGTGCCAGCAGTCTTCAGGGTACTGGAAACACCATATATTTT.

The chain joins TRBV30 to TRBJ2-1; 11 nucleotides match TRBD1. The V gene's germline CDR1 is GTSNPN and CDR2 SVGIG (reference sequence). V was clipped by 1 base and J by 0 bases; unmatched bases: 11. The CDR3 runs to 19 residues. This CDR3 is CAWSEGTGGIINSYNEQFF. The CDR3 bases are TGTGCCTGGAGTGAAGGGACAGGGGGGATAATTAACTCCTACAATGAGCAGTTCTTC.

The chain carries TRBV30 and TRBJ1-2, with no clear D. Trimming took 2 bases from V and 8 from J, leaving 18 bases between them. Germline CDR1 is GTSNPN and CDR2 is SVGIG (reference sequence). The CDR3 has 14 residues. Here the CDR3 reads CAWSIGEPRRGYTF. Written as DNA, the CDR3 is TGTGCCTGGAGTATTGGGGAGCCAAGGCGAGGCTACACCTTC.

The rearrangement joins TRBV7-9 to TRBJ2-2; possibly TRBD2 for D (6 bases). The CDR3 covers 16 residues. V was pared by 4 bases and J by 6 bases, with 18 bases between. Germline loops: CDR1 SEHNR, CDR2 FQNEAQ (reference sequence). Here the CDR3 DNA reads TGTGCCAGCAGCTCCCCGACCTTGGGGGGATCCGGGGAGCTGTTTTTT. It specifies CASSSPTLGGSGELFF.

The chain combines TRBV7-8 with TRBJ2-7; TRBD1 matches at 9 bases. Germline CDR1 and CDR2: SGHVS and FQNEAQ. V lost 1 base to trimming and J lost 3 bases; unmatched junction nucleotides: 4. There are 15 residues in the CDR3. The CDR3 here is CASSLGTGEDYEQYF. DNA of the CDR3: TGTGCCAGCAGCTTAGGGACAGGGGAGGACTACGAGCAGTACTTC.

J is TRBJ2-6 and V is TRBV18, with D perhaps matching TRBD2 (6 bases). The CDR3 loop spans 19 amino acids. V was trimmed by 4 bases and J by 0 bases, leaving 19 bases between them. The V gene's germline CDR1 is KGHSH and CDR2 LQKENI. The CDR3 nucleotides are TGTGCCAGCTCACTCGGAACTGCGGGGACTGGCTCTGGGGCCAACGTCCTGACTTTC. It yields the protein CASSLGTAGTGSGANVLTF.

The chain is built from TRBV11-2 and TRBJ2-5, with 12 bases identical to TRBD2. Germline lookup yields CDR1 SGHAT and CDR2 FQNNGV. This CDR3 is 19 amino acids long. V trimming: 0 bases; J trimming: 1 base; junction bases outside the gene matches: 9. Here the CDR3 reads CASSLDLAGGPYVQETQYF. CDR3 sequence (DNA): TGTGCCAGCAGCTTAGATCTAGCGGGGGGGCCGTACGTCCAAGAGACCCAGTACTTC.

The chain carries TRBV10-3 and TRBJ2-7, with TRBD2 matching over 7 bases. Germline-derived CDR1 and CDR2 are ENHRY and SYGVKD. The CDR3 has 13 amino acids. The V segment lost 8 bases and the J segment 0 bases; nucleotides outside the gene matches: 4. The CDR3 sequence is CAISGTNSYEQYF. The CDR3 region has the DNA TGTGCCATCTCCGGGACTAACTCCTACGAGCAGTACTTC.

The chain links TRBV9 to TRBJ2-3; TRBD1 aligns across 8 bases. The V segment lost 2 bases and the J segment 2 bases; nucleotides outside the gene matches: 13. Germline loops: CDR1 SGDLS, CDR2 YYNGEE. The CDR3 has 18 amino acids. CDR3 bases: TGTGCCAGCAGCGTCCAGAGGGACAGGCCTTCCCACACAGATACGCAGTATTTT. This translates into CASSVQRDRPSHTDTQYF.

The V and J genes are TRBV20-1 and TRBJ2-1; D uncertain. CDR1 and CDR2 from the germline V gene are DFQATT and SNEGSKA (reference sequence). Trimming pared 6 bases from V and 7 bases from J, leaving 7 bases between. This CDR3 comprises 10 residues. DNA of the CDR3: TGCAGTGCCGAGGTGAATGAGCAGTTCTTC. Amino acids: CSAEVNEQFF.

The CDR3: CASSPTPTTSSYEQYF. In nucleotides, the CDR3 is TGTGCCAGCAGTCCCACCCCAACCACCAGCTCCTACGAGCAGTACTTC. The J gene is TRBJ2-7, the V gene TRBV27, with D unresolved. This CDR3 is built from 16 residues. Germline CDR1 reads MNHEY; CDR2 reads SMNVEV (reference sequence). Trimming took off 5 bases at V and 0 bases at J, with 17 bases between the two ends.

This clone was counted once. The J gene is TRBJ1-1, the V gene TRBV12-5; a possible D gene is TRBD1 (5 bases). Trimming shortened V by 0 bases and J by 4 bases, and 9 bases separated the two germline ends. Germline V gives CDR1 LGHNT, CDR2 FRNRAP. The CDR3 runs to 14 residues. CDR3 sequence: CASGLVPQGTEAFF. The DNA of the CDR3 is TGTGCTAGTGGTTTGGTCCCCCAGGGCACTGAAGCTTTCTTT.

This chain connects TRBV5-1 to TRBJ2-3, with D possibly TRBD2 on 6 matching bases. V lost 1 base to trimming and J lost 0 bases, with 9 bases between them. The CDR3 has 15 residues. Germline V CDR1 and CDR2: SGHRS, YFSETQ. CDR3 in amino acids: CASSLLASSTDTQYF. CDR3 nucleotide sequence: TGCGCCAGCAGCTTGCTAGCGTCTAGCACAGATACGCAGTATTTT.

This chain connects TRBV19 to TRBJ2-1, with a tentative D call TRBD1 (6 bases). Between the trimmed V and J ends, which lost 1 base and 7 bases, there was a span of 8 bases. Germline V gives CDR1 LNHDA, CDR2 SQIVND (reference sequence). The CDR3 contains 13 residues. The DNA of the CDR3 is TGTGCCAGTAGTATAGGGACAGCAAATGAGCAGTTCTTC. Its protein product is CASSIGTANEQFF.

For the CDR3, the DNA is TGCGCCAGCAGCCTCCTGTTGAACCGGGACTTCTACGAGCAGTACTTC. Protein sequence: CASSLLLNRDFYEQYF. The chain combines TRBV4-1 with TRBJ2-7; perhaps TRBD2 as D (6 bases). Trimming stripped 4 bases from V and 3 bases from J, with 19 bases between. The CDR3 loop spans 16 amino acids. Per germline, CDR1 MGHRA and CDR2 YSYEKL.

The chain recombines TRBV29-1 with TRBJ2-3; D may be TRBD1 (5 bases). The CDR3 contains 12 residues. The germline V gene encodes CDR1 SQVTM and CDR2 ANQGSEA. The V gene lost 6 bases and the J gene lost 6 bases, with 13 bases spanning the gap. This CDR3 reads CSVGPGSDTQYF. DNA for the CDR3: TGCAGCGTCGGTCCAGGGTCGGATACGCAGTATTTT.

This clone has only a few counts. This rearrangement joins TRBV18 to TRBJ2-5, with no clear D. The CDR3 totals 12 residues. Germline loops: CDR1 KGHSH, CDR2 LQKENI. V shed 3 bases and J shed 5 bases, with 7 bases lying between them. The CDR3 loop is CASSPPVETQYF. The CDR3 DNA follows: TGTGCCAGCTCACCGCCGGTGGAGACCCAGTACTTC. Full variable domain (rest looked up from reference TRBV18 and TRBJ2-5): NAGVMQNPRHLVRRRGQEARLRCSPMKGHSHVYWYRQLPEEGLKFMVYLQKENIIDESGMPKERFSAEFPKEGPSILRIQQVVRGDSAAYFCASSPPVETQYFGPGTRLLVL.

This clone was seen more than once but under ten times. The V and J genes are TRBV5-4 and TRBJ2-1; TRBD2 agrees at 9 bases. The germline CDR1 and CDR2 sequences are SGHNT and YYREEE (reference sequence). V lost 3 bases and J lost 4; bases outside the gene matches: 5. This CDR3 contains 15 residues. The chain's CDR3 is CASSSRLAEYNEQFF. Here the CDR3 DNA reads TGTGCCAGCAGCTCGAGACTAGCGGAATACAATGAGCAGTTCTTC.